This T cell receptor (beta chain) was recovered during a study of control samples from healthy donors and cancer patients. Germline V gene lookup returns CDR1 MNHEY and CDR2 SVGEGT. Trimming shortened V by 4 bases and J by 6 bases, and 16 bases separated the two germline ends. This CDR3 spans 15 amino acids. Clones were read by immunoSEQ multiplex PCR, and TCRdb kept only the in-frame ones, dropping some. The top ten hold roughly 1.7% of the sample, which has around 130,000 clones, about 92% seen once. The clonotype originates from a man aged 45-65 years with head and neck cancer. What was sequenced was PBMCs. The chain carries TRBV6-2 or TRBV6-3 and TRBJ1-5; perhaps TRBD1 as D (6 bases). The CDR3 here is CASSSYRVTVQPQHF. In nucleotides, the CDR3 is TGTGCCAGCAGTTCGTACAGGGTTACGGTTCAGCCCCAGCATTTT.